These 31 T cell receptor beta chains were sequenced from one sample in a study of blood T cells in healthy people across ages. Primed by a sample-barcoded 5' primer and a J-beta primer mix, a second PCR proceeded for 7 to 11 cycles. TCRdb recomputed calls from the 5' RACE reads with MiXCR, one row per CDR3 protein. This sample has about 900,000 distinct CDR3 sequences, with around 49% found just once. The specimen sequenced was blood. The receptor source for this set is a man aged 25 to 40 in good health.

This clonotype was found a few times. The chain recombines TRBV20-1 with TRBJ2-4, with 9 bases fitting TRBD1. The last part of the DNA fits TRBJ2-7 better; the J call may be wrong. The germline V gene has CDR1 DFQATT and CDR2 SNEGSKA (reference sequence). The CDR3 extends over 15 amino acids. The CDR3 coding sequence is TGCAGTGCTAGGAGGGACTGGGACAGGGACCACGAGCAGTACTTC. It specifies CSARRDWDRDHEQYF.

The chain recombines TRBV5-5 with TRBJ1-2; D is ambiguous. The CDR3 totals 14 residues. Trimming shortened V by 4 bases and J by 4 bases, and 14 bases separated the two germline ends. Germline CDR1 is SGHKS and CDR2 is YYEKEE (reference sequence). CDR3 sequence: CASSPTTEAYGYTF. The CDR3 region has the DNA TGTGCCAGCAGCCCAACGACTGAGGCCTATGGCTACACCTTC.

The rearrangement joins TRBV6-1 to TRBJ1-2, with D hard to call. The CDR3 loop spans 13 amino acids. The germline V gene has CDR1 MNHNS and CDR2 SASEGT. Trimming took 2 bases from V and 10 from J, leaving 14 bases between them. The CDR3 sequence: CASSEMAEGDYTF. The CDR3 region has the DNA TGTGCCAGCAGTGAAATGGCAGAGGGCGACTACACCTTC.

The chain's CDR3 is CATSGDSQTQYF. Here the CDR3 DNA reads TGTGCCACCAGTGGAGACAGCCAGACCCAGTACTTC. The chain uses TRBV24-1 and TRBJ2-7; tentative D call: TRBD1 (5 bases). The better agreement between TRBJ2-5 and the DNA end casts doubt on the J call. This CDR3 has 12 amino acids. The germline gives CDR1 KGHDR, CDR2 SFDVKD.

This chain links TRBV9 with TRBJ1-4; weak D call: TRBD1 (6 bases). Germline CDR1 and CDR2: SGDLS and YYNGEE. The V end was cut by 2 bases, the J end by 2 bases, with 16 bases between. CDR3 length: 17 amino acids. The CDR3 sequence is CASSVGHGAATNEKLFF. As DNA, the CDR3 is TGTGCCAGCAGCGTGGGACATGGGGCGGCGACTAATGAAAAACTGTTTTTT.

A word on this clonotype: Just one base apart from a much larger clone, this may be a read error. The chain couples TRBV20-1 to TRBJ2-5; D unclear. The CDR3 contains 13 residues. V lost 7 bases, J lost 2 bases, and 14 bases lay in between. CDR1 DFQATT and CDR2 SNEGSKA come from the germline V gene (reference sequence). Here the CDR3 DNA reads TGCAGTGTCCAAGGTTGGTCTCAAGAGACCCAGTACTTC. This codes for CSVQGWSQETQYF.

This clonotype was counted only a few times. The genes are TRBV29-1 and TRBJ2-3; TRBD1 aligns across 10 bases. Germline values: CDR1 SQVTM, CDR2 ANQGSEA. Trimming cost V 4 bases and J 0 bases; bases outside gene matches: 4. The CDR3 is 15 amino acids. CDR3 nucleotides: TGCAGCGTTGTAGGGACAGGGGATAGCACAGATACGCAGTATTTT. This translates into CSVVGTGDSTDTQYF.

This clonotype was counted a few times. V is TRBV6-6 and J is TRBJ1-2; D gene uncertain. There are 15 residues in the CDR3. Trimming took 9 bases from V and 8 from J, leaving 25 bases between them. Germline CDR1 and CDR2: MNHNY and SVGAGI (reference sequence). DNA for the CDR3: TGTGCCAGTGTGGCGCAGGTGACTCAATGGAAAGGCTACACCTTC. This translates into CASVAQVTQWKGYTF.

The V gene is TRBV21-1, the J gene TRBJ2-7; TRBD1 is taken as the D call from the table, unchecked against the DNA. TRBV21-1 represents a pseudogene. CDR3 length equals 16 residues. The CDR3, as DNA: TGTGCCAGCAGCAAAGCAGCCCCCTCGTCGACCTACGGGCAGTACTTC. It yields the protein CASSKAAPSSTYGQYF.

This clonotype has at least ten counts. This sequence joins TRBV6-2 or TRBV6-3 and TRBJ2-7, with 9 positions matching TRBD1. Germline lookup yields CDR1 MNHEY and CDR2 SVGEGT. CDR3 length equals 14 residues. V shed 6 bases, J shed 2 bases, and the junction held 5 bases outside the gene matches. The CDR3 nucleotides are TGTGCCAGCAGACCGGGACAGGGTCCCTACGAGCAGTACTTC. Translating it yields CASRPGQGPYEQYF.

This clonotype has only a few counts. Here the CDR3 reads CSARIAGGLQYF. The DNA for the CDR3 is TGCAGTGCTAGGATCGCAGGGGGATTACAGTACTTC. The chain is built from TRBV20-1 and TRBJ2-7; 7 positions match TRBD1. The CDR3 extends over 12 amino acids. Germline V gene data show CDR1 as DFQATT and CDR2 as SNEGSKA (reference sequence). The trim removed 3 bases at V and 10 bases at J, leaving 9 bases unmatched.

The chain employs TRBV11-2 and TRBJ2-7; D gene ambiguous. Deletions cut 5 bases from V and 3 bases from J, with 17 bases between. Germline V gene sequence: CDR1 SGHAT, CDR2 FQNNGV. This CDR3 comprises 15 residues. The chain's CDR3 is CASSGRKLGNYEQYF. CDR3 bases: TGTGCCAGCAGCGGACGCAAGCTGGGGAACTACGAGCAGTACTTC.

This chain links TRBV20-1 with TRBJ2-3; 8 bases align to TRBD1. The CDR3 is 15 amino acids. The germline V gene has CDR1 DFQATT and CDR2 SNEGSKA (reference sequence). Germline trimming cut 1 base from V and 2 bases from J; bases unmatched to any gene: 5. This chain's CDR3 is CSARVRQGTTDTQYF. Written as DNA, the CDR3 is TGCAGTGCTAGAGTCAGACAGGGGACCACAGATACGCAGTATTTT.

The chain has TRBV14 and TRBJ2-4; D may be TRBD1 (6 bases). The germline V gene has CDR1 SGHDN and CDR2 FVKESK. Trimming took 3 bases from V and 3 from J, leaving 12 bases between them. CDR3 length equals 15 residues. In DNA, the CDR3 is TGTGCCAGCAGCCAGGTGACAGGAAGCAAAAACATTCAGTACTTC. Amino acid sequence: CASSQVTGSKNIQYF. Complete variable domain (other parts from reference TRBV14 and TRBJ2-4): EAGVTQFPSHSVIEKGQTVTLRCDPISGHDNLYWYRRVMGKEIKFLLHFVKESKQDESGMPNNRFLAERTGGTYSTLKVQPAELEDSGVYFCASSQVTGSKNIQYFGAGTRLSVL.

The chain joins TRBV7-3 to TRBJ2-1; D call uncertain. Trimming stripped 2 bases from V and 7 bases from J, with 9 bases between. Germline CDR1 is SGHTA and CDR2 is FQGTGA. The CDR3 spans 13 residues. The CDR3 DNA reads TGTGCCAGCAGCTTAGGACCCCCTAATGAGCAGTTCTTC. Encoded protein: CASSLGPPNEQFF.

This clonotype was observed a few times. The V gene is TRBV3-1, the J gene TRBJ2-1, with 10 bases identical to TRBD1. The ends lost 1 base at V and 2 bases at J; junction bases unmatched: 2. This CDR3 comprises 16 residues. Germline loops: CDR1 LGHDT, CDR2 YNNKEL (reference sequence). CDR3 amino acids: CASSQGTGGAYNEQFF. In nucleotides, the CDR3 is TGTGCCAGCAGCCAAGGGACAGGGGGAGCCTACAATGAGCAGTTCTTC.

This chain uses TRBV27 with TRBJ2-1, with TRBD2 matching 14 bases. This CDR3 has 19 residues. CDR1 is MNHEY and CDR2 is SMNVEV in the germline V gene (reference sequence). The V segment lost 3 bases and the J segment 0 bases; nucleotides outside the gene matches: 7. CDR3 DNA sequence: TGTGCCAGCAGTTTTCAGACTAGCGGGGGGGTGAGCTCCTACAATGAGCAGTTCTTC. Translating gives CASSFQTSGGVSSYNEQFF.

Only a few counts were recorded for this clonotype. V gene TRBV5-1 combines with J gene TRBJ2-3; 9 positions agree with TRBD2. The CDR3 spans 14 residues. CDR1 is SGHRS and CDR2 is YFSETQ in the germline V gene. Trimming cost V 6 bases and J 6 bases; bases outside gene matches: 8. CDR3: CASTPLAGGDTQYF. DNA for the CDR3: TGCGCCAGCACCCCACTAGCGGGTGGGGATACGCAGTATTTT.

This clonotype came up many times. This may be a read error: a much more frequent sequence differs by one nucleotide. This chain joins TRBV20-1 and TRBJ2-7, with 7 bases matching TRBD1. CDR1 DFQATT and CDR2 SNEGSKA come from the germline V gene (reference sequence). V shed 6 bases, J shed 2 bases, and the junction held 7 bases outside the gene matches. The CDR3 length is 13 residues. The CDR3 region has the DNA TGCAGTGCCGAGGTGACAGGGACCTACGAGCAGTACTTC. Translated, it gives CSAEVTGTYEQYF.

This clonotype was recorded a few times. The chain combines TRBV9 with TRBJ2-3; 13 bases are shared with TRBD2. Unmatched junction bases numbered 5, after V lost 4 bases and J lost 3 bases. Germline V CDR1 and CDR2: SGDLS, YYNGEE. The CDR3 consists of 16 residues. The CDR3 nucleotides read TGTGCCAGCAGCTCCTCGGGACTAGCGGGGACAGATACGCAGTATTTT. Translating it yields CASSSSGLAGTDTQYF.

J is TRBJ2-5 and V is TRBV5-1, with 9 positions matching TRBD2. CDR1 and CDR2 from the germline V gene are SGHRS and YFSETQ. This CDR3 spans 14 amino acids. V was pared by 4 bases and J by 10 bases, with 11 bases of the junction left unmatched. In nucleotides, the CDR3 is TGCGCCAGCAGCCCGACTAGCGGTTCCTGGGGCCAGTACTTC. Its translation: CASSPTSGSWGQYF.

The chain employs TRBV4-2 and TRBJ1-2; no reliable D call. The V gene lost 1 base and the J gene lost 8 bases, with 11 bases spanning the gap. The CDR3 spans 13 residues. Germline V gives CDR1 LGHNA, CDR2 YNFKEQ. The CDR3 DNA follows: TGTGCCAGCAGCCAAGGGTCCTGGTGGGGCTACACCTTC. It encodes CASSQGSWWGYTF.

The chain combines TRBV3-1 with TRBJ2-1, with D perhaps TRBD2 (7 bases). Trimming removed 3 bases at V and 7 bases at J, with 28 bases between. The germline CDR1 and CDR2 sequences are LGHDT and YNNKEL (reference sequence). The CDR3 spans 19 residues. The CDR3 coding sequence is TGTGCCAGCAGCCAGGGGCTAGCGGTTTGGGGGGCCCGACTTAATGAGCAGTTCTTC. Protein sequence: CASSQGLAVWGARLNEQFF.

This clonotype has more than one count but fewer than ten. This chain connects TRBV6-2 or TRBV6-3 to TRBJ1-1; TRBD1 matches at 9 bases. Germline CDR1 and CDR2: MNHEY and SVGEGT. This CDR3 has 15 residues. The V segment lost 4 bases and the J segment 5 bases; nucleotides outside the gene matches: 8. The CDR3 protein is CASSSPTGGRTEAFF. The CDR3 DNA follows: TGTGCCAGCAGTTCTCCCACAGGGGGCCGGACTGAAGCTTTCTTT.

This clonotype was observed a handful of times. CDR3 sequence (DNA): TGTGCCAGCAGTCCTCTCAACCGCCCCAATGAGCAGTTCTTC. It translates to CASSPLNRPNEQFF. The rearrangement joins TRBV27 to TRBJ2-1; D remains unclear. V shed 5 bases and J shed 6 bases, with 14 bases lying between them. Looked up from germline, CDR1 is MNHEY and CDR2 is SMNVEV (reference sequence). This CDR3 spans 14 amino acids.

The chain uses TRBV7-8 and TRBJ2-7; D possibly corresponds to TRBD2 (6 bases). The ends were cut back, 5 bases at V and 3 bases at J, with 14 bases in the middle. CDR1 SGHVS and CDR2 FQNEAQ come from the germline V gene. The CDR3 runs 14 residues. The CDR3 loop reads CASSPAGRIYEQYF. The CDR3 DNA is TGTGCCAGCAGCCCCGCGGGACGGATCTACGAGCAGTACTTC.

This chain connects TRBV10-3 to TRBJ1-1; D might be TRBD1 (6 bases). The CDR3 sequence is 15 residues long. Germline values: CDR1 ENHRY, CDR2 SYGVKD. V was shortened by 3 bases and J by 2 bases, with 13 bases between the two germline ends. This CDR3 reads CAISDKNRENTEAFF. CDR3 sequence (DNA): TGTGCCATCAGTGATAAAAACAGGGAAAACACTGAAGCTTTCTTT.

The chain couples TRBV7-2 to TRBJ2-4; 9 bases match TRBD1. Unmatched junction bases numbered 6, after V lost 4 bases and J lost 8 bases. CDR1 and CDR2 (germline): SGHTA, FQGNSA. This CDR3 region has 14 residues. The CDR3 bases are TGTGCCAGCAGCTACAAGACAGGGGGGGACATTCAGTACTTC. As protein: CASSYKTGGDIQYF. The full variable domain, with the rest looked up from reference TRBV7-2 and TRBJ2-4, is GAGVSQSPSNKVTEKGKDVELRCDPISGHTALYWYRQSLGQGLEFLIYFQGNSAPDKSGLPSDRFSAERTGGSVSTLTIQRTQQEDSAVYLCASSYKTGGDIQYFGAGTRLSVL.

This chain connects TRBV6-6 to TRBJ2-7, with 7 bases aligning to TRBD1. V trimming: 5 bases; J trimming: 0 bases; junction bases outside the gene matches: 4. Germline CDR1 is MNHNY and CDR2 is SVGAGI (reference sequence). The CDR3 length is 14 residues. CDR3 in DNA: TGTGCCAGCAGTACAGACAGGGACTCCTACGAGCAGTACTTC. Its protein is CASSTDRDSYEQYF.

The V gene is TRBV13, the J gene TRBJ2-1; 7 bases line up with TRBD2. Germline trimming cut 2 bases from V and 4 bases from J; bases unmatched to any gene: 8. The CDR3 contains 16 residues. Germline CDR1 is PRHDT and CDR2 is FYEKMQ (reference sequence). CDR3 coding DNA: TGTGCCAGCAGCTTACGGTCTAGCGGCCGTTACAATGAGCAGTTCTTC. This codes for CASSLRSSGRYNEQFF. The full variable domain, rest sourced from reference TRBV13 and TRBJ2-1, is AAGVIQSPRHLIKEKRETATLKCYPIPRHDTVYWYQQGPGQDPQFLISFYEKMQSDKGSIPDRFSAQQFSDYHSELNMSSLELGDSALYFCASSLRSSGRYNEQFFGPGTRLTVL.

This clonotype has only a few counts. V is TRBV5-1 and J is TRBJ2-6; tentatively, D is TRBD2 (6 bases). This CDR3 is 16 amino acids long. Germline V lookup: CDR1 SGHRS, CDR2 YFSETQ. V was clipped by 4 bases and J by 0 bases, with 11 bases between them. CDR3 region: CASSPPGSSGANVLTF. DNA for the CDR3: TGCGCCAGCAGCCCACCCGGGAGCTCTGGGGCCAACGTCCTGACTTTC.